This T cell receptor beta chain is drawn from a study of hypomethylating agent response in myelodysplastic syndrome. For the study at large: Mean age was around 75 +/- 6.5 years; diploid cytogenetics predominated.

The CDR3 has 15 amino acids. Germline V gene lookup returns CDR1 SGDLS and CDR2 YYNGEE. The V gene lost 4 bases and the J gene lost 3 bases, with 15 bases spanning the gap. The analysis used unsorted bulk bone marrow, not T-cell subsets. Source study methods: Previously reported viral-epitope specificity per VDJdb covered under 2% of about 160,000 unique clonotypes. Using immunoSEQ multiplex PCR, the repertoire was profiled, and TCRdb retains in-frame clones only, with some absent. D and trimming were read from the DNA, whereas the V and J calls and clone size are those reported in that table. Here the sample spans about 4,500 clones, around 82% being singletons.

This clonotype originated in a human donor with myelodysplastic syndrome. This specimen was bone marrow, taken before or after starting hypomethylating agent treatment for myelodysplastic syndrome (not recorded which). The chain uses TRBV9 and TRBJ2-3, with D possibly matching TRBD1 (7 bases). DNA of the CDR3: TGTGCCAGCAGCCTTTGGGACAGCGGGACAGATACGCAGTATTTT. Protein: CASSLWDSGTDTQYF. The complete variable domain, with remaining parts taken from reference TRBV9 and TRBJ2-3, reads DSGVTQTPKHLITATGQRVTLRCSPRSGDLSVYWYQQSLDQGLQFLIQYYNGEERAKGNILERFSAQQFPDLHSELNLSSLELGDSALYFCASSLWDSGTDTQYFGPGTRLTVL.